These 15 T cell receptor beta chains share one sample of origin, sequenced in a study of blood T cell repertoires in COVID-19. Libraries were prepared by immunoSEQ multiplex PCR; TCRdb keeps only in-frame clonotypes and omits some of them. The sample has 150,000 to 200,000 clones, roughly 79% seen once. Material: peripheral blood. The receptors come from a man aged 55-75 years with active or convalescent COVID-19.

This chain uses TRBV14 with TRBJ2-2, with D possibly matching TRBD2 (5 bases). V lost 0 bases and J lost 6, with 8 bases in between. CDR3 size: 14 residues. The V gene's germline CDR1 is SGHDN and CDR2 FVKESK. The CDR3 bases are TGTGCCAGCAGCCAAGATACGGGATCCGGGGAGCTGTTTTTT. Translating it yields CASSQDTGSGELFF.

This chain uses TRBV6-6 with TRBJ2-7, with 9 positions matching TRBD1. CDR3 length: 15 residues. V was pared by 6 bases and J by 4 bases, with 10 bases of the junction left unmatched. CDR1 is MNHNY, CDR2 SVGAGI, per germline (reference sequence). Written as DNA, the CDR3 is TGTGCCAGCAGAAGTTCTGTGGACAGGGGTTACGAGCAGTACTTC. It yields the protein CASRSSVDRGYEQYF.

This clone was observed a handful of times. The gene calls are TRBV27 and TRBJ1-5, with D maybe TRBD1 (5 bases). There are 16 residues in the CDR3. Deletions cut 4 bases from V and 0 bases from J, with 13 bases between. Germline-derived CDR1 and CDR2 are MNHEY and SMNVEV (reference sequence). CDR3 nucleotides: TGTGCCAGCAGTTCCCCTTCAGGGTATAGCAATCAGCCCCAGCATTTT. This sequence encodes CASSSPSGYSNQPQHF.

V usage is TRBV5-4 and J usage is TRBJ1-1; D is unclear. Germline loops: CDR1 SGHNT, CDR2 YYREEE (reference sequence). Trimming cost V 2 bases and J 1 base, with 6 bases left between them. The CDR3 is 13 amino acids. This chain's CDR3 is CASSLTGNTEAFF. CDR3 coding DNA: TGTGCCAGCAGCTTAACTGGGAACACTGAAGCTTTCTTT. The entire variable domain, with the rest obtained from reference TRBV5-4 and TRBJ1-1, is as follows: ETGVTQSPTHLIKTRGQQVTLRCSSQSGHNTVSWYQQALGQGPQFIFQYYREEENGRGNFPPRFSGLQFPNYSSELNVNALELDDSALYLCASSLTGNTEAFFGQGTRLTVV.

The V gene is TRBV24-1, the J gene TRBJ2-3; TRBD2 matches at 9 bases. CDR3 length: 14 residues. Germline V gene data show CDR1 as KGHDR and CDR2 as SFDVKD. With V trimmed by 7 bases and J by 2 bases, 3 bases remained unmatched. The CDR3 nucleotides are TGTGCCACCAGGGCTAGCGGGAACACAGATACGCAGTATTTT. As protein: CATRASGNTDTQYF.

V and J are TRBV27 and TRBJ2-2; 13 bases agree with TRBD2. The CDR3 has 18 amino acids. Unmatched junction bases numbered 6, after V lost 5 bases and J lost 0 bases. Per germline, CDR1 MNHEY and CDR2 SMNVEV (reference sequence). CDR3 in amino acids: CASSATSGRVTNTGELFF. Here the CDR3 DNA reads TGTGCCAGCAGTGCCACTAGCGGGAGGGTAACGAACACCGGGGAGCTGTTTTTT.

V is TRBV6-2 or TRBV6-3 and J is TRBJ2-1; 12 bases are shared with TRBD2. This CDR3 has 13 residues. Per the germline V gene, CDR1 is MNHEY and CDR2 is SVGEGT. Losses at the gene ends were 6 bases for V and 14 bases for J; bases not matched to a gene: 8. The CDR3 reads CASSLLTSGRKFF. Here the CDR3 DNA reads TGTGCCAGCAGCCTACTGACTAGCGGGAGAAAGTTCTTC.

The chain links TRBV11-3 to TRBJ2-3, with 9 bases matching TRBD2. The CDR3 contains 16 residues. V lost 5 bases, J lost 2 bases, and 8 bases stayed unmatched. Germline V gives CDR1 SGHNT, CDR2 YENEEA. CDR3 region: CASSRSSGSYTDTQYF. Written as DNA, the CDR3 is TGTGCCAGCAGCCGGAGTAGCGGGAGCTACACAGATACGCAGTATTTT.

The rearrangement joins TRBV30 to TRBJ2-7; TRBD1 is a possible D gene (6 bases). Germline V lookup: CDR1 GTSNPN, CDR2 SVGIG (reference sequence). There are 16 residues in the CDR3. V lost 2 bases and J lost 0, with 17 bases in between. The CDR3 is CAWSQGTSRSSYEQYF. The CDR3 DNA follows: TGTGCCTGGAGTCAAGGGACAAGCCGTAGCTCCTACGAGCAGTACTTC.

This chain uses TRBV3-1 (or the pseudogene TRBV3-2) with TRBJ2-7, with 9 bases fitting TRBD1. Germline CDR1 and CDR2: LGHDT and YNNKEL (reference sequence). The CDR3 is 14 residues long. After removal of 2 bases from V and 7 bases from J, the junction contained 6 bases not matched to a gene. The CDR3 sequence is CASSQPGQGWEQYF. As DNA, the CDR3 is TGTGCCAGCAGCCAACCGGGACAGGGCTGGGAGCAGTACTTC.

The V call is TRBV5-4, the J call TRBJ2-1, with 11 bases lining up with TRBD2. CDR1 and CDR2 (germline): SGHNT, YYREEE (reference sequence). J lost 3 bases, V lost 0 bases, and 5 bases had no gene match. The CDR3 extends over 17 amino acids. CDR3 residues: CASSLDGLAGGYNEQFF. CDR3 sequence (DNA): TGTGCCAGCAGCTTGGATGGCCTAGCGGGAGGCTACAATGAGCAGTTCTTC.

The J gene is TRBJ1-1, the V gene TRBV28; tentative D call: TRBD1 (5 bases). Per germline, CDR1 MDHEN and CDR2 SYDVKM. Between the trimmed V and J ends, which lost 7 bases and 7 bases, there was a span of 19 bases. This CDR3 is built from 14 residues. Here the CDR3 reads CASKSLGGRVEAFF. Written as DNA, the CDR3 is TGTGCCAGCAAAAGCCTCGGTGGCAGGGTTGAAGCTTTCTTT.

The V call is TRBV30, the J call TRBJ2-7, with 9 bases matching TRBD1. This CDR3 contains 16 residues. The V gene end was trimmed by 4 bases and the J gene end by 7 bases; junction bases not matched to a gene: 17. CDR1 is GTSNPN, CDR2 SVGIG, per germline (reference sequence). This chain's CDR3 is CAWTYRSTGGGREQYF. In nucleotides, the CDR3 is TGTGCCTGGACCTACCGTTCGACAGGGGGGGGGCGTGAGCAGTACTTC.

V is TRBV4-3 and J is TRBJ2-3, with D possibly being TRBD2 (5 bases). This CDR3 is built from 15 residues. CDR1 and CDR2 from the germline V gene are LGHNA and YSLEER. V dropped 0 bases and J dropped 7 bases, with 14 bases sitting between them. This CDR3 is CASSQDKTNGNTQYF. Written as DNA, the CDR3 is TGCGCCAGCAGCCAAGATAAGACCAACGGGAATACGCAGTATTTT.

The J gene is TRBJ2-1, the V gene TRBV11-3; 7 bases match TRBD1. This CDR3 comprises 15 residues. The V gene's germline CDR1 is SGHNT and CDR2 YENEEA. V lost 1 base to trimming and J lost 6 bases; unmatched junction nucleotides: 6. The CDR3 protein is CASSLGGQARNEQFF. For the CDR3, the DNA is TGTGCCAGCAGCTTAGGTGGACAGGCACGCAATGAGCAGTTCTTC.